The 9 T cell receptor beta chains reported below all come from one sample, sequenced in a study of blood T cell repertoires in COVID-19. Assay: immunoSEQ multiplex PCR; the TCRdb copy retains only in-frame clones and omits some. The data show around 86,000 clones, with 85% seen just once and 35% to 45% held by the top ten. The sample comprised peripheral blood. The receptors shown here come from a man aged 80 or over with acute or convalescent COVID-19.

V is TRBV10-3 and J is TRBJ2-1; TRBD1 matches 7 bases. The CDR3 totals 16 residues. Per the germline V gene, CDR1 is ENHRY and CDR2 is SYGVKD. The V and J ends lost 5 bases and 8 bases, in that order; junction bases with no gene match: 15. The CDR3 bases are TGTGCCATCAGTCAACCACCGATCACAGGGGTCGATGAGCAGTTCTTC. The encoded protein is CAISQPPITGVDEQFF.

V is TRBV11-2 and J is TRBJ2-2; 9 bases are a match to TRBD2. This CDR3 has 15 residues. Germline V lookup: CDR1 SGHAT, CDR2 FQNNGV. The trim removed 5 bases at V and 5 bases at J, leaving 6 bases unmatched. This chain's CDR3 is CASSPAGGTTGELFF. The CDR3 nucleotides read TGTGCCAGCAGCCCAGCGGGAGGAACGACCGGGGAGCTGTTTTTT.

The chain uses TRBV19 and TRBJ2-7; 7 positions agree with TRBD1. The V gene end was trimmed by 6 bases and the J gene end by 2 bases; junction bases not matched to a gene: 10. This CDR3 contains 15 residues. The V gene's germline CDR1 is LNHDA and CDR2 SQIVND (reference sequence). The CDR3 region has the DNA TGTGCCAGTAGAAAACAGGGGCTTAGGGCCTACGAGCAGTACTTC. Translation gives CASRKQGLRAYEQYF.

This chain connects TRBV6-2 or TRBV6-3 to TRBJ1-5; maybe TRBD1 (5 bases). CDR3 length: 15 amino acids. Germline CDR1 is MNHEY and CDR2 is SVGEGT. The V end was cut by 0 bases, the J end by 5 bases, with 11 bases between. In DNA, the CDR3 is TGTGCCAGCAGTTACTCCCGCAGGGTGGATCAGCCCCAGCATTTT. This encodes CASSYSRRVDQPQHF.

CDR3 nucleotides: TGTGCCAGCAGCGAGAGGGCCAGAGACGCGAACACCGGGGAGCTGTTTTTT. As protein: CASSERARDANTGELFF. The chain recombines TRBV9 with TRBJ2-2, with a possible D match to TRBD2 (5 bases). Germline values: CDR1 SGDLS, CDR2 YYNGEE. V was trimmed by 3 bases and J by 0 bases, leaving 15 bases between them. This CDR3 comprises 17 residues.

This chain links TRBV7-6 with TRBJ1-4; 7 nucleotides match TRBD1. This CDR3 is built from 15 residues. The ends lost 6 bases at V and 4 bases at J; junction bases unmatched: 8. Germline V gene sequence: CDR1 SGHVS, CDR2 FNYEAQ. In nucleotides, the CDR3 is TGTGCCAGCAGTCGTGCAGGGGGGAGTAATGAAAAACTGTTTTTT. It encodes CASSRAGGSNEKLFF.

The V gene is TRBV6-6, the J gene TRBJ2-3; 8 nucleotides align to TRBD2. The J segment lost 3 bases and the V segment lost 5 bases, leaving 7 bases of the junction unmatched. This CDR3 spans 15 amino acids. The V gene's germline CDR1 is MNHNY and CDR2 SVGAGI (reference sequence). The CDR3 region has the DNA TGTGCCAGCAGTGTAGCGGGAAGAGGGACAGATACGCAGTATTTT. Translating gives CASSVAGRGTDTQYF.

This clone came up once. The chain couples TRBV4-3 to TRBJ2-5; 8 positions agree with TRBD1. Germline V gene sequence: CDR1 LGHNA, CDR2 YSLEER. Germline trimming cut 2 bases from V and 4 bases from J; bases unmatched to any gene: 6. The CDR3 is 15 residues long. CDR3 bases: TGCGCCAGCAGCCAAAGACAGGGGTCAGGAGAGACCCAGTACTTC. It encodes CASSQRQGSGETQYF.

For the CDR3, the DNA is TGCGCCAGCAGCTTGGGAGCCGGGACAGGATCCTACAATGAGCAGTTCTTC. Translated: CASSLGAGTGSYNEQFF. The rearrangement joins TRBV5-1 to TRBJ2-1, with 8 bases fitting TRBD1. Germline values: CDR1 SGHRS, CDR2 YFSETQ. The CDR3 runs 17 residues. V shed 0 bases and J 1 base; nucleotides not matched to a gene: 6.